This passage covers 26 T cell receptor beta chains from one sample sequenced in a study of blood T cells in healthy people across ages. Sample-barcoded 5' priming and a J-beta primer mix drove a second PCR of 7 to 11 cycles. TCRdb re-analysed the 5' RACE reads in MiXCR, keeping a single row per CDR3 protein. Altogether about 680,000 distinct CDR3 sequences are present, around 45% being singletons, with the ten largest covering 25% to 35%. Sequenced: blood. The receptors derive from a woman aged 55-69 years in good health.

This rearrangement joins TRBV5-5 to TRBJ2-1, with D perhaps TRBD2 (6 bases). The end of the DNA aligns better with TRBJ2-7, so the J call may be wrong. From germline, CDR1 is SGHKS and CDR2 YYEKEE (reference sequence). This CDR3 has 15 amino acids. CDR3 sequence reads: CASSPAGTVYNEQYF. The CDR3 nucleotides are TGTGCCAGCAGCCCAGCCGGGACTGTCTACAATGAGCAGTACTTC.

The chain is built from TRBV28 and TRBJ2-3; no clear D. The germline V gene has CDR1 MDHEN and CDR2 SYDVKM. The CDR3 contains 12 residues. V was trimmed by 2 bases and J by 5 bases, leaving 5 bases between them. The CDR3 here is CASSLDKDTQYF. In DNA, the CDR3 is TGTGCCAGCAGTTTAGATAAAGATACGCAGTATTTT. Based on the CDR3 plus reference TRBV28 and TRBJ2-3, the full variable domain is DVKVTQSSRYLVKRTGEKVFLECVQDMDHENMFWYRQDPGLGLRLIYFSYDVKMKEKGDIPEGYSVSREKKERFSLILESASTNQTSMYLCASSLDKDTQYFGPGTRLTVL.

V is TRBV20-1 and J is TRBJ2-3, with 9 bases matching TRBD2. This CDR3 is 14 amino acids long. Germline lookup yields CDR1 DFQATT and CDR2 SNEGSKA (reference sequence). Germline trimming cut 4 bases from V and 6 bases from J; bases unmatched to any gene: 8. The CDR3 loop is CSAMWREGTDTQYF. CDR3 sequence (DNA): TGCAGTGCTATGTGGCGGGAGGGAACCGATACGCAGTATTTT.

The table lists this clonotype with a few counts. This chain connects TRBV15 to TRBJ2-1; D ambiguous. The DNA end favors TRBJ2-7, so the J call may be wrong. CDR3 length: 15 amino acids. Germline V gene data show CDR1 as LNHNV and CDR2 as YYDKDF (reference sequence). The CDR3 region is CATSRDDYTYNEQYF. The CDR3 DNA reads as TGTGCCACCAGCAGAGATGATTACACCTACAATGAGCAGTACTTC.

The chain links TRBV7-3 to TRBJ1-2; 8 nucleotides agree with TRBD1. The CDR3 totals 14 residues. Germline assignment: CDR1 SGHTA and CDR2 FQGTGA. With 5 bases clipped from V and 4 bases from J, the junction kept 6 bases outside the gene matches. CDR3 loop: CASSPGGWIYGYTF. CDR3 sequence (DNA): TGTGCCAGCAGCCCAGGGGGCTGGATCTATGGCTACACCTTC. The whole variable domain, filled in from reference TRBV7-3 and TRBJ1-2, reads GAGVSQTPSNKVTEKGKYVELRCDPISGHTALYWYRQSLGQGPEFLIYFQGTGAADDSGLPNDRFFAVRPEGSVSTLKIQRTERGDSAVYLCASSPGGWIYGYTFGSGTRLTVV.

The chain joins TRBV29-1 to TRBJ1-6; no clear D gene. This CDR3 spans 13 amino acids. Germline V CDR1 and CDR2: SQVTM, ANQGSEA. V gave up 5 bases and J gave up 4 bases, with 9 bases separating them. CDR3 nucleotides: TGCAGCGTTAGGGAAAATTATAATTCACCCCTCCACTTT. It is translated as CSVRENYNSPLHF. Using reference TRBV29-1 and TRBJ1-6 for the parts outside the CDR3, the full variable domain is SAVISQKPSRDICQRGTSLTIQCQVDSQVTMMFWYRQQPGQSLTLIATANQGSEATYESGFVIDKFPISRPNLTFSTLTVSNMSPEDSSIYLCSVRENYNSPLHFGNGTRLTVT.

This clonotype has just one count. CDR3 loop: CASRVPGQGINEQFF. The DNA for the CDR3 is TGTGCCAGCAGGGTCCCGGGACAGGGAATCAATGAGCAGTTCTTC. The genes are TRBV27 and TRBJ2-1; 9 nucleotides line up with TRBD1. Germline V gene lookup returns CDR1 MNHEY and CDR2 SMNVEV (reference sequence). Trimming removed 6 bases from V and 6 bases from J; junction bases left unmatched: 9. CDR3 length: 15 residues.

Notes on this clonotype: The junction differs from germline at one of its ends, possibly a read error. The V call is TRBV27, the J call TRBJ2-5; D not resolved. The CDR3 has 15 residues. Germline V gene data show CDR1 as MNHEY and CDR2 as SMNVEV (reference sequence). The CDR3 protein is CAGSLLPSSYNEQYF. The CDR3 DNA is TGTGCCGGCAGTTTATTGCCAAGCTCCTACAATGAGCAGTACTTC.

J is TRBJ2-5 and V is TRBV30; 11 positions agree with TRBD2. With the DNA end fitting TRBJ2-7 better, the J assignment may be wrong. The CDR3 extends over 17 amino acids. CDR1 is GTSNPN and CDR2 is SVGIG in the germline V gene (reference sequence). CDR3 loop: CAWMATSGELPSYEQYF. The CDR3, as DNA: TGTGCCTGGATGGCGACTAGCGGGGAACTCCCTTCCTACGAGCAGTACTTC.

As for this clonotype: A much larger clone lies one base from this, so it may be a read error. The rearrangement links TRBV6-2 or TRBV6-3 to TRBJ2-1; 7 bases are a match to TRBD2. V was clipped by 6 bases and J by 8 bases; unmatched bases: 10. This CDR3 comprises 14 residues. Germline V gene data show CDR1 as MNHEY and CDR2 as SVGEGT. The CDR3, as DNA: TGTGCCAGCAGGTACGTGCGGGAGCCCTATGAGCAGTTCTTC. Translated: CASRYVREPYEQFF.

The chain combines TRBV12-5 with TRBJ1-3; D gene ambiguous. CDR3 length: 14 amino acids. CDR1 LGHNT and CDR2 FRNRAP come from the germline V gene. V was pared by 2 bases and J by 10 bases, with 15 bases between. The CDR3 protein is CASGLRAGEGTIYF. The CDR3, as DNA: TGTGCTAGTGGTTTGAGGGCTGGGGAGGGTACCATATATTTT.

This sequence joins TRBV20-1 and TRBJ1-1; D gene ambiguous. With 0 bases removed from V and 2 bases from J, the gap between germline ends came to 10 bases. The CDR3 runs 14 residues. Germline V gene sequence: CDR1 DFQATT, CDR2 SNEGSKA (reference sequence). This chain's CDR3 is CSARDPGRNTEAFF. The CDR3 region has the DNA TGCAGTGCTAGAGATCCCGGGAGAAACACTGAAGCTTTCTTT.

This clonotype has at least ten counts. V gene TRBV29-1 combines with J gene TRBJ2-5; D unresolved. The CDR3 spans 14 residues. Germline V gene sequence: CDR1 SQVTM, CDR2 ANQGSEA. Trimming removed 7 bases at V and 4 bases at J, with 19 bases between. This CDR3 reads CSANKPGGRETQYF. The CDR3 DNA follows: TGCAGCGCTAATAAACCGGGCGGACGAGAGACCCAGTACTTC.

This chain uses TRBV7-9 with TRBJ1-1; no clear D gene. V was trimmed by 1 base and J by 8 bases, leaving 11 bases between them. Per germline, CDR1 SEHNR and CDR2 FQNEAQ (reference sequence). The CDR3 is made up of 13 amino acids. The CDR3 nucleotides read TGTGCCAGCAGCTTAGAAATGGGAGAAGAAGCTTTCTTT. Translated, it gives CASSLEMGEEAFF.

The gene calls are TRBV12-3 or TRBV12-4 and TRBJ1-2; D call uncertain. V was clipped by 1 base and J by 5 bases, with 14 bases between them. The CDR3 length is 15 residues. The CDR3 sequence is CASSLVRTVDYGYTF. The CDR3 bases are TGTGCCAGCAGTTTAGTCCGGACTGTAGATTATGGCTACACCTTC.

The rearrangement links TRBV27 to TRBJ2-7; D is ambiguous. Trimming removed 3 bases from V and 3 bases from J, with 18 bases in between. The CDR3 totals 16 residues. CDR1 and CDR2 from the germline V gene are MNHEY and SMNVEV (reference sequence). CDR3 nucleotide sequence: TGTGCCAGCAGTTTGAACCCCACCGGGCAATACTACGAGCAGTACTTC. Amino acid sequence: CASSLNPTGQYYEQYF.

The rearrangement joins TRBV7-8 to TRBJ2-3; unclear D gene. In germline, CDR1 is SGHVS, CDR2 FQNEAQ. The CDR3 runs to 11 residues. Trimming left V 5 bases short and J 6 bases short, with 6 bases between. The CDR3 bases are TGTGCCAGCAGCCACCTGGATACGCAGTATTTT. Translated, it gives CASSHLDTQYF. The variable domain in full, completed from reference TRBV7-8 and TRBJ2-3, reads GAGVSQSPRYKVAKRGQDVALRCDPISGHVSLFWYQQALGQGPEFLTYFQNEAQLDKSGLPSDRFFAERPEGSVSTLKIQRTQQEDSAVYLCASSHLDTQYFGPGTRLTVL.

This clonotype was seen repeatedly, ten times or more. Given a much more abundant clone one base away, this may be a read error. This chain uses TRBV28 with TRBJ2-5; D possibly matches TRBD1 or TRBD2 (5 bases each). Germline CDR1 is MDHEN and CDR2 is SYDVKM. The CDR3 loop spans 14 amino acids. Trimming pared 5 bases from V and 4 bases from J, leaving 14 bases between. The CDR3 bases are TGTGCCAGCAGTCTAAGAGGGGCGGGAGAGACCCAGTACTTC. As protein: CASSLRGAGETQYF. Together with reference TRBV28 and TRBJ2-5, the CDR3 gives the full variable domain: DVKVTQSSRYLVKRTGEKVFLECVQDMDHENMFWYRQDPGLGLRLIYFSYDVKMKEKGDIPEGYSVSREKKERFSLILESASTNQTSMYLCASSLRGAGETQYFGPGTRLLVL.

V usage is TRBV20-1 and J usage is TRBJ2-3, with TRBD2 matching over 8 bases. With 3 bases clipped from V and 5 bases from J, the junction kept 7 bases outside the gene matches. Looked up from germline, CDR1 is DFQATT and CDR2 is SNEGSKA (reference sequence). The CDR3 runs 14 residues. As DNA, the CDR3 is TGCAGTGCTAGCGACGGGGGGGCAGGAGATACGCAGTATTTT. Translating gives CSASDGGAGDTQYF.

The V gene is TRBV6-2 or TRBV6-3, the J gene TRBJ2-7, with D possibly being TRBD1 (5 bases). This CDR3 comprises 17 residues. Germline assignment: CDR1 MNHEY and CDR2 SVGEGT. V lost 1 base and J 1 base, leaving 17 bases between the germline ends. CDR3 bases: TGTGCCAGCAGTTACTATTGGGGCGATCCCACTTCCTACGAGCAGTACTTC. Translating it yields CASSYYWGDPTSYEQYF.

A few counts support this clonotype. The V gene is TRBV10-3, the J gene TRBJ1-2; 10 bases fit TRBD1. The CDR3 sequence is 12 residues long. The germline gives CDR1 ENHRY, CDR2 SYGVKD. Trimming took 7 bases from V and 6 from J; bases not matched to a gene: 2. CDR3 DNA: TGTGCCATCAACGGACAGGGGGATGGCTACACCTTC. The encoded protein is CAINGQGDGYTF.

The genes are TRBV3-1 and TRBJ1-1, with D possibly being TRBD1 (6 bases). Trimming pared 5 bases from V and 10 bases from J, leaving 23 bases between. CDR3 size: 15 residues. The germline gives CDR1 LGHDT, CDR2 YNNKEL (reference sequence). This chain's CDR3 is CASSIAGGQPIGAFF. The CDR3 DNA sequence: TGTGCCAGCAGCATCGCGGGCGGACAGCCGATAGGAGCTTTCTTT.

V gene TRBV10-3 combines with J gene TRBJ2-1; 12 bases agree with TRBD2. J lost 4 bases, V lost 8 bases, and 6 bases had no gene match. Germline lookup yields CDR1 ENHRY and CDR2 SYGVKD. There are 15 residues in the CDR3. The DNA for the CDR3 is TGTGCCATCTCTCGGACTAGCGGGATTTACAATGAGCAGTTCTTC. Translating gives CAISRTSGIYNEQFF.

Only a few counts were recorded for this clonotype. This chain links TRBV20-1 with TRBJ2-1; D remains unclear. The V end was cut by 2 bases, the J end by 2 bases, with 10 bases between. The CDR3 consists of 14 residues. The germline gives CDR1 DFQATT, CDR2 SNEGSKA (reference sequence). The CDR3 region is CSARIPETYNEQFF. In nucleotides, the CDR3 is TGCAGTGCTAGAATCCCGGAGACCTACAATGAGCAGTTCTTC.

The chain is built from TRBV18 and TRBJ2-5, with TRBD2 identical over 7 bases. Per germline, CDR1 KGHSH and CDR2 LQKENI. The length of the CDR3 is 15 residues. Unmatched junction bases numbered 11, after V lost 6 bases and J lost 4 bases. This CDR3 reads CASSPGGSIGETQYF. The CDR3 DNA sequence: TGTGCCAGCTCCCCAGGCGGGAGTATCGGAGAGACCCAGTACTTC.

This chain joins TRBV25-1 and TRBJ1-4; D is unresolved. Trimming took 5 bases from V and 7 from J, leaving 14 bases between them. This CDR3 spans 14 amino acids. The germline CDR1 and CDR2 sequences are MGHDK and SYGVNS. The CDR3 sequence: CASSRAGLGEKLFF. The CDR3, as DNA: TGTGCCAGCAGTCGAGCGGGTTTAGGTGAAAAACTGTTTTTT.